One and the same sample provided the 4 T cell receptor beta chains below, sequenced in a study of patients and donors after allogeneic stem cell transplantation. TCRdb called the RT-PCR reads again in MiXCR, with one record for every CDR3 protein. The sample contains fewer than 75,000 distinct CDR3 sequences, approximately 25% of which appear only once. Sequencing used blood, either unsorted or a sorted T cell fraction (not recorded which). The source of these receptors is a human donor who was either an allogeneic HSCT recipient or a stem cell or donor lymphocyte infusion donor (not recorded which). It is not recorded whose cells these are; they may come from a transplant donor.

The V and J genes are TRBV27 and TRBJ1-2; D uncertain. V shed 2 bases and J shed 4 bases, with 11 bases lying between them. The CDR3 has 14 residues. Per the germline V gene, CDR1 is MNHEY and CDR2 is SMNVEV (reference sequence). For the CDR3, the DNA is TGTGCCAGCAGTTTAAGCTCGCCCAGCTATGGCTACACCTTC. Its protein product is CASSLSSPSYGYTF.

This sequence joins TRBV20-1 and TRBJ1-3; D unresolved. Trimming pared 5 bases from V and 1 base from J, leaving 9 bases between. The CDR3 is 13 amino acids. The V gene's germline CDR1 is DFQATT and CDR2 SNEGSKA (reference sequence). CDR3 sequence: CSASLGSGNTIYF. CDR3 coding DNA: TGCAGTGCTTCCCTCGGATCTGGAAACACCATATATTTT.

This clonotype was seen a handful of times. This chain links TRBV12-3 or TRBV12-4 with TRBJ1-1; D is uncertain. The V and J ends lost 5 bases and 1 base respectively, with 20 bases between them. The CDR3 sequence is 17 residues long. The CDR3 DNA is TGTGCCAGCAGTCGCCTCTATCTCAGACGGACGAACACTGAAGCTTTCTTT. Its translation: CASSRLYLRRTNTEAFF.

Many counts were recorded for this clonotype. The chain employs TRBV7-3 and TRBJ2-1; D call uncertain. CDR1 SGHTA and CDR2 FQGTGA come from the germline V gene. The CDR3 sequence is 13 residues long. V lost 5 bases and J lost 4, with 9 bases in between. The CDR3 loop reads CASSLDSYNEQFF. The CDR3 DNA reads TGTGCCAGCAGCCTTGATTCTTACAATGAGCAGTTCTTC.